This TCR beta chain is from a study of multiple sclerosis patients with progressive multifocal leukoencephalopathy. This was a survey-level run. The repertoire was sequenced with immunoSEQ multiplex PCR; TCRdb's copy has only in-frame clones and lacks some. Of roughly 32,000 clones in the sample, more than 85% were seen once. Time point specified: time of PML onset. All PML patients were female, and all patients had earlier interferon beta. Trimming cost V 2 bases and J 7 bases; bases outside gene matches: 9. Germline-derived CDR1 and CDR2 are SGDLS and YYNGEE. The CDR3 covers 15 residues. The specimen was PBMCs, collected from a patient treated with natalizumab. The sequence derives from a human donor with progressive multifocal leukoencephalopathy. This rearrangement joins TRBV9 to TRBJ2-5; 9 bases are shared with TRBD1. Here the CDR3 reads CASSVLRDRDGTQYF. The CDR3 nucleotides are TGTGCCAGCAGCGTTCTCCGGGACAGGGATGGGACCCAGTACTTC.